This TCR beta chain was recorded in a study of metastatic and nonmetastatic thyroid tumors. Study background: Repertoire data that came from the blood and tumor or nodule tissue of malignant and benign thyroid patients were compared. Findings of the study overall: Reports indicated that malignant thyroid tumors showed significantly higher TCR beta diversity than benign nodules did, in blood and tumor.

The CDR3 totals 14 residues. In germline, CDR1 is SEHNR, CDR2 FQNEAQ (reference sequence). V gave up 3 bases and J gave up 3 bases; unmatched junction bases: 5. Original handling: It was from CDR3 differences across clinicopathological groups that a distant-metastasis classifier for papillary thyroid cancer was built. TCRdb re-clonotyped the PCR reads through MiXCR. In this record, the V and J calls reflect TCRdb's handling and not the investigators' own analysis. Counted here are about 93,000 clones, approximately 11% occurring once; the ten biggest clones make up roughly 10%. Each patient came to thyroid surgery without any prior treatment (of any kind). This clone was seen ten or more times. What it binds is unknown.

The sequence came from a female donor with papillary thyroid cancer or a benign thyroid nodule (not recorded which). Some clones in this sample may be carry-over from other donors' samples. Sequenced input: blood. J is TRBJ2-7 and V is TRBV7-9; TRBD2 aligns across 7 bases. The CDR3 spells CASSFAGDYYEQYF. CDR3 nucleotides: TGTGCCAGCAGCTTTGCGGGAGATTACTACGAGCAGTACTTC.